The 19 T cell receptor beta chains below come from one sample, sequenced in a study of tumor-infiltrating T cells and Merkel cell polyomavirus. Turning to the study itself: The T cells studied were KLL-specific CD8+ cells against Merkel polyomavirus.

Profiling relied on immunoSEQ multiplex PCR, and the TCRdb table lists in-frame clones only, not all of them. The data contain about 25,000 clones, around nine tenths of them singletons. Immunohistochemistry showed robust Merkel cell polyomavirus Large T antigen staining in every patient's tumor. The sequenced material came from lymph node tissue. Receptors were obtained from a man aged 45 to 65 with Merkel cell carcinoma.

The chain carries TRBV2 and TRBJ2-3; no definite D call. CDR3 length: 13 residues. The V gene lost 11 bases and the J gene lost 2 bases, with 14 bases spanning the gap. CDR1 SNHLY and CDR2 FYNNEI come from the germline V gene. In DNA, the CDR3 is TGTGCCCGACTCTCTAAAATCACAGATACGCAGTATTTT. It specifies CARLSKITDTQYF.

CDR3 in amino acids: CASSLGSGRTDTQYF. The CDR3 DNA reads as TGTGCCAGCAGCTTGGGAAGCGGGAGAACAGATACGCAGTATTTT. This rearrangement joins TRBV5-6 to TRBJ2-3; 8 nucleotides agree with TRBD2. Per germline, CDR1 SGHDT and CDR2 YYEEEE. V shed 0 bases, J shed 3 bases, and the junction held 3 bases outside the gene matches. This CDR3 has 15 residues.

The chain recombines TRBV6-5 with TRBJ1-1, with TRBD1 matching 10 bases. Germline CDR1 MNHEY, CDR2 SVGAGI. The V segment lost 0 bases and the J segment 7 bases; nucleotides outside the gene matches: 5. The CDR3 has 15 amino acids. The CDR3 DNA is TGTGCCAGCAGTTACTCAACGGGACAGGGGTTTGAAGCTTTCTTT. It is translated as CASSYSTGQGFEAFF.

V is TRBV4-2 and J is TRBJ2-6, with 7 bases identical to TRBD2. This CDR3 comprises 17 residues. Germline V CDR1 and CDR2: LGHNA, YNFKEQ. Trimming at V came to 4 bases and at J to 1 base, leaving 7 bases not matched to a gene. CDR3 bases: TGTGCCAGCAGCCGGAGACTAGCTGAGTCTGGGGCCAACGTCCTGACTTTC. Its protein is CASSRRLAESGANVLTF.

Only a few counts were recorded for this clone. The chain has TRBV30 and TRBJ1-6; D remains unclear. With 5 bases removed from V and 9 bases from J, the gap between germline ends came to 14 bases. Germline loops: CDR1 GTSNPN, CDR2 SVGIG (reference sequence). The CDR3 length is 13 residues. In nucleotides, the CDR3 is TGTGCCTGGGCCGGGATCGCGCGTTCACCCCTCCACTTT. Residues: CAWAGIARSPLHF.

V gene TRBV10-2 combines with J gene TRBJ2-3; 8 bases are shared with TRBD2. CDR3 length equals 16 residues. With 3 bases clipped from V and 6 bases from J, the junction kept 11 bases outside the gene matches. The germline CDR1 and CDR2 sequences are WSHSY and SAAADI. The DNA for the CDR3 is TGCGCCAGCAGTGATACTTCTATAGCGGGGAAGGATACGCAGTATTTT. It codes for CASSDTSIAGKDTQYF.

The chain employs TRBV4-2 and TRBJ2-3, with 12 bases lining up with TRBD2. Germline lookup yields CDR1 LGHNA and CDR2 YNFKEQ. V was pared by 2 bases and J by 3 bases, with 9 bases of the junction left unmatched. This CDR3 has 18 residues. CDR3 amino acids: CASSQRASGGVTTDTQYF. CDR3 nucleotides: TGTGCCAGCAGCCAAAGGGCTAGCGGGGGGGTAACGACAGATACGCAGTATTTT.

This clone has more than one count but fewer than ten. The CDR3 protein is CASSNGGTTYEQYF. The DNA of the CDR3 is TGTGCCAGCAGTAACGGCGGGACTACCTACGAGCAGTACTTC. The chain combines TRBV28 with TRBJ2-7; TRBD2 agrees at 7 bases. The V gene end was trimmed by 5 bases and the J gene end by 2 bases; junction bases not matched to a gene: 6. The germline CDR1 and CDR2 sequences are MDHEN and SYDVKM. This CDR3 comprises 14 residues. The full variable domain, its missing parts supplied by reference TRBV28 and TRBJ2-7, is DVKVTQSSRYLVKRTGEKVFLECVQDMDHENMFWYRQDPGLGLRLIYFSYDVKMKEKGDIPEGYSVSREKKERFSLILESASTNQTSMYLCASSNGGTTYEQYFGPGTRLTVT.

The rearrangement uses TRBV29-1 and TRBJ1-3, with 10 bases matching TRBD1. With V trimmed by 6 bases and J by 4 bases, 3 bases remained unmatched. This CDR3 comprises 13 residues. Germline V lookup: CDR1 SQVTM, CDR2 ANQGSEA. The CDR3 DNA is TGCAGCGTCGCGGGACAGGGGGGAAACACCATATATTTT. Protein product: CSVAGQGGNTIYF.

The chain carries TRBV28 and TRBJ2-2; D perhaps matches TRBD1 (6 bases). The CDR3 has 16 residues. V was pared by 2 bases and J by 2 bases, with 12 bases between. Per the germline V gene, CDR1 is MDHEN and CDR2 is SYDVKM. Written as DNA, the CDR3 is TGTGCCAGCAGTTTAAGGGGCAGGGGTAACACCGGGGAGCTGTTTTTT. Encoded protein: CASSLRGRGNTGELFF.

This chain joins TRBV6-6 and TRBJ2-3, with TRBD2 as a possible D gene (6 bases). V dropped 6 bases and J dropped 6 bases, with 22 bases sitting between them. This CDR3 is built from 16 residues. From germline, CDR1 is MNHNY and CDR2 SVGAGI (reference sequence). The CDR3 DNA sequence: TGTGCCAGCAGCCCTGCTCGGGGACTTGTTGGGGATACGCAGTATTTT. Amino acid sequence: CASSPARGLVGDTQYF.

The rearrangement uses TRBV6-1 and TRBJ1-5, with D perhaps TRBD1 (6 bases). V lost 2 bases and J lost 5, with 13 bases in between. The CDR3 totals 15 residues. The germline V gene has CDR1 MNHNS and CDR2 SASEGT. The CDR3 nucleotides are TGTGCCAGCAGTGAAAGGGGCGGGGGCCATCAGCCCCAGCATTTT. Protein product: CASSERGGGHQPQHF.

The chain is built from TRBV28 and TRBJ1-4, with D unclear. V dropped 5 bases and J dropped 8 bases, with 3 bases sitting between them. CDR3 length: 10 amino acids. Germline V lookup: CDR1 MDHEN, CDR2 SYDVKM. CDR3 sequence reads: CASSREKLFF. The CDR3 nucleotides read TGTGCCAGCAGTCGGGAAAAACTGTTTTTT.

The genes are TRBV27 and TRBJ2-1; D is undetermined. The CDR3 is 14 residues long. The V gene's germline CDR1 is MNHEY and CDR2 SMNVEV (reference sequence). The V gene lost 2 bases and the J gene lost 2 bases, with 7 bases spanning the gap. CDR3 DNA: TGTGCCAGCAGTTTAACTGCCCCCTACAATGAGCAGTTCTTC. Protein: CASSLTAPYNEQFF.

The chain recombines TRBV19 with TRBJ2-7, with a possible D match to TRBD1 (7 bases). The germline V and J ends were trimmed by 6 bases and 5 bases, with 17 bases remaining between them. CDR1 is LNHDA, CDR2 SQIVND, per germline (reference sequence). CDR3 length equals 14 residues. Here the CDR3 DNA reads TGTGCCAGTAGGGAAAGGGGGCGCGGGGACGAGCAGTACTTC. Translating gives CASRERGRGDEQYF.

The count of this clone is one. The DNA of the CDR3 is TGTGCCAGCAGCTGGAATAGCGGGAGTTACAATGAGCAGTTCTTC. Translation gives CASSWNSGSYNEQFF. The V gene is TRBV7-3, the J gene TRBJ2-1; 9 bases map to TRBD2. The CDR3 consists of 15 residues. The V and J ends lost 4 bases and 4 bases, in that order; junction bases with no gene match: 5. CDR1 and CDR2 (germline): SGHTA, FQGTGA. The full variable domain, with the rest looked up from reference TRBV7-3 and TRBJ2-1, is GAGVSQTPSNKVTEKGKYVELRCDPISGHTALYWYRQSLGQGPEFLIYFQGTGAADDSGLPNDRFFAVRPEGSVSTLKIQRTERGDSAVYLCASSWNSGSYNEQFFGPGTRLTVL.

The chain is built from TRBV25-1 and TRBJ2-7, with a weak D call TRBD1 (6 bases). Germline CDR1 MGHDK, CDR2 SYGVNS. The germline V and J ends were trimmed by 4 bases and 3 bases, with 13 bases remaining between them. The CDR3 totals 14 residues. The CDR3 region is CASSGDTYYYEQYF. The CDR3 nucleotides read TGTGCCAGCAGTGGGGACACCTACTACTACGAGCAGTACTTC.

This sequence joins TRBV28 and TRBJ1-4, with D perhaps TRBD1 (6 bases). The CDR3 has 11 residues. CDR1 is MDHEN, CDR2 SYDVKM, per germline. The CDR3 nucleotides are TGTGCTTCTAGGGGGATCGAAAAACTGTTTTTT. Its protein is CASRGIEKLFF.

The chain is built from TRBV28 and TRBJ2-5; no clear D. V was cut by 2 bases and J by 0 bases, with 10 bases left in between. The germline V gene has CDR1 MDHEN and CDR2 SYDVKM. The CDR3 extends over 15 amino acids. CDR3 protein: CASSLTTFNQETQYF. The CDR3 DNA reads as TGTGCCAGCAGTTTAACGACATTTAACCAAGAGACCCAGTACTTC.